The rows below give T cell receptor beta chains drawn from one sample of a study of cytomegalovirus exposure and HLA in healthy donors. Method: immunoSEQ multiplex PCR; TCRdb's copy keeps in-frame clones and lacks some. The top ten clones hold 3.5% to 4% of a sample with about 300,000 clones, roughly 89% of them seen once. Sequenced input: PBMCs. These TCRs come from a middle-aged man in good health and CMV-seropositive. Each CDR3 is given with its conserved first and last residue. The D gene is left open where the match is weak. The size entry is marked missing in some rows and otherwise reads once, few, many or a size class.

TRBV18	NA	TRBJ1-5	NA	CASSAQFGQPQHF
TRBV7-7	TRBD1	TRBJ2-5	NA	CASSIGQGMSQETQYF
TRBV15	TRBD2	TRBJ2-1	NA	CATSRRGLAGNEQFF
TRBV28	NA	TRBJ2-4	NA	CASRFEGDKNIQYF
TRBV7-9	TRBD2	TRBJ2-7	NA	CASSALAGVASYEQYF
TRBV27	TRBD1	TRBJ1-5	NA	CASGTGGYQPQHF
TRBV7-9	NA	TRBJ2-7	few	CASSPGQGYEQYF
TRBV28	TRBD2	TRBJ2-2	NA	CASSPGGLAITGELFF
TRBV5-1	NA	TRBJ2-3	NA	CASSLDQGSDTQYF
TRBV4-3	TRBD2	TRBJ2-7	NA	CASSQDRTSYEQYF
TRBV11-2	TRBD2	TRBJ2-3	NA	CASSLRAGGPNTQYF
TRBV7-9	NA	TRBJ1-1	NA	CASSTSSPDPRQLNTEAFF
TRBV11-2	NA	TRBJ1-1	NA	CASSSVSRNTEAFF
TRBV18	TRBD2	TRBJ2-7	NA	CASSPRTSGAYEQYF
TRBV28	TRBD2	TRBJ2-7	NA	CASSTPGLAGPEQYF
TRBV7-7	NA	TRBJ1-1	NA	CASSSDRNTEAFF
TRBV28	NA	TRBJ1-5	NA	CASSFPQGTYQPQHF
TRBV27	TRBD2	TRBJ2-1	NA	CASSFLAGGYEQFF
TRBV4-2	TRBD2	NA	NA	CASSQVQRGSYEQYF
TRBV27	NA	TRBJ2-7	NA	CASGRTDSYEQYF
TRBV27	TRBD2	TRBJ2-7	once	CASSLGPGLNYYEQYF
TRBV7-9	TRBD1	TRBJ2-7	NA	CASSLTGSMHYEQYF
TRBV5-4	NA	TRBJ2-7	NA	CASSLPGLAVYEQYF
TRBV6-6	NA	TRBJ1-4	NA	CASSYGWGEGEKLFF
TRBV2	TRBD2	TRBJ2-5	NA	CASSEDPSGGSRYF
TRBV15	TRBD1	TRBJ1-5	once	CATSRVGTGLNQPQHF
TRBV6-5	TRBD1	TRBJ1-3	NA	CASSYGQVSSGNTIYF
TRBV19	NA	TRBJ1-5	NA	CASSIGQVPNQPQHF
TRBV25-1	NA	TRBJ2-7	NA	CASSGDLGGAHEQYF
TRBV5-6	NA	TRBJ2-1	NA	CASSLAGVGEQFF
TRBV7-9	NA	TRBJ1-2	NA	CSSRRGSYGYTF
TRBV7-3	NA	TRBJ2-1	NA	CARGRDRYYPNEQFF
TRBV11-2	TRBD1	TRBJ2-7	NA	CASSLSAGGSYEQYF
TRBV28	NA	TRBJ2-7	NA	CASSLETTIYEQYF
TRBV27	NA	TRBJ1-1	few	CASSLHSLTEAFF
TRBV18	NA	TRBJ2-1	NA	CASSPGSYNEQFF
TRBV7-9	TRBD2	TRBJ2-1	NA	CASPPLEAGMIDEQFF
TRBV28	NA	TRBJ1-1	NA	CASRVGGGTEAFF
TRBV4-1	TRBD1	TRBJ1-1	NA	CASSQPGTGGLMEAFF
TRBV10-3	TRBD2	TRBJ2-3	NA	CAISGSTDTQYF
TRBV4-3	NA	TRBJ2-7	few	CASSQDGRVGSYEQYF
TRBV7-7	NA	TRBJ2-7	NA	CASSPSVSYEQYF
TRBV6-5	NA	TRBJ2-5	NA	CASTQSGGETQYF
TRBV5-5	NA	TRBJ1-4	NA	CASSYRVGSANEKLFF
TRBV29-1	TRBD2	TRBJ2-1	NA	CSVASSGGSYNEQFF
TRBV18	NA	TRBJ1-1	NA	CASSPPSQGYTEAFF
TRBV2	NA	TRBJ1-3	once	CASSEGARSGNTIYF
TRBV28	TRBD2	TRBJ2-3	NA	CASSLEIAGGFTDTQYF
TRBV7-9	TRBD1	TRBJ2-7	NA	CASSLADRVEQYF
TRBV28	NA	TRBJ2-7	NA	CASSLRARGKYEQYF
TRBV19	NA	TRBJ2-2	NA	CASSIFSGELFF
TRBV7-3	TRBD2	TRBJ2-1	NA	CASSSTGTSDNEQFF
TRBV29-1	NA	TRBJ1-1	NA	CSVLRSGERHTNTEAFF
TRBV18	TRBD2	TRBJ2-7	NA	CASSSIAGGYEQYF
TRBV19	NA	TRBJ2-3	NA	CASKFGQKSTDTQYF
TRBV30	TRBD1	TRBJ1-2	once	CAWRGQGAGGYTF
TRBV6-6	NA	TRBJ1-1	few	CASRPMGQSNTEAFF
TRBV7-3	NA	TRBJ2-7	once	CTSSLGVRGDEQYF
TRBV2	TRBD1	TRBJ1-1	NA	CASNKQGLGTEAFF